The 26 T cell receptor beta chains given below trace back to one sample, sequenced in a study of Ad26.COV2.S vaccination and SARS-CoV-2 variants. TCRdb's table, derived via immunoSEQ multiplex PCR, lists solely in-frame clones and lacks some. The sample carries about 410,000 clones, approximately 90% recorded once. Treatment defined: roughly 18 received Ad26.COV2.S at low or high dose, single or two shots; several received placebo; per-sample allocation not given. Repertoires come from day 63 after the first vaccine or placebo injection. Sample: peripheral blood, taken in a trial of Ad26.COV2.S vaccine versus placebo. The receptors were gathered from a person between 18 and 65 years old who received the Ad26.COV2.S COVID-19 vaccine or a placebo.

This sequence joins TRBV9 and TRBJ2-1; either TRBD1 or TRBD2 may fit D (5 bases each). Germline loops: CDR1 SGDLS, CDR2 YYNGEE. V lost 1 base, J lost 6 bases, and 20 bases lay in between. The CDR3 has 17 residues. In nucleotides, the CDR3 is TGTGCCAGCAGCGTATATGGGTCTGGGACCTACATCAATGAGCAGTTCTTC. It encodes CASSVYGSGTYINEQFF. Based on the CDR3 plus reference TRBV9 and TRBJ2-1, the full variable domain is DSGVTQTPKHLITATGQRVTLRCSPRSGDLSVYWYQQSLDQGLQFLIQYYNGEERAKGNILERFSAQQFPDLHSELNLSSLELGDSALYFCASSVYGSGTYINEQFFGPGTRLTVL.

This chain uses TRBV27 with TRBJ1-2; the match to TRBD1 covers 8 bases. Germline CDR1 and CDR2: MNHEY and SMNVEV (reference sequence). CDR3 length: 15 residues. The V and J ends lost 5 bases and 8 bases, in that order; junction bases with no gene match: 13. As DNA, the CDR3 is TGTGCCAGCAGTCTAAAAGGACAGGGACCGTCAGGCTACACCTTC. As protein: CASSLKGQGPSGYTF.

The chain combines TRBV10-3 with TRBJ2-1; D is undetermined. CDR1 and CDR2 (germline): ENHRY, SYGVKD. With 3 bases removed from V and 2 bases from J, the gap between germline ends came to 11 bases. CDR3 length: 15 residues. Here the CDR3 DNA reads TGTGCCATCAGTGAAACCACAAGGACCTACAATGAGCAGTTCTTC. Translated: CAISETTRTYNEQFF.

In nucleotides, the CDR3 is TGTGCCAGCAGCTACGGGACGGCCCTCTATGGCTACACCTTC. Residues: CASSYGTALYGYTF. The chain uses TRBV5-6 and TRBJ1-2, with a weak D call TRBD1 (5 bases). The V end was cut by 3 bases, the J end by 4 bases, with 13 bases between. This CDR3 spans 14 amino acids. CDR1 is SGHDT, CDR2 YYEEEE, per germline.

Here the CDR3 DNA reads TGCGCCAGCAGCCTCCCTTCAGCTGAAGCTTTCTTT. It is translated as CASSLPSAEAFF. The chain has TRBV5-1 and TRBJ1-1, with unresolved D. The CDR3 spans 12 residues. Germline V gene sequence: CDR1 SGHRS, CDR2 YFSETQ. V lost 4 bases to trimming and J lost 6 bases, with 10 bases between them.

The chain combines TRBV5-1 with TRBJ2-5; D gene unclear. V lost 1 base, J lost 3 bases, and 1 base lay in between. The length of the CDR3 is 11 residues. Germline CDR1 reads SGHRS; CDR2 reads YFSETQ. CDR3 sequence: CASSLKETQYF. DNA for the CDR3: TGCGCCAGCAGCTTGAAAGAGACCCAGTACTTC. The full variable domain, with the rest looked up from reference TRBV5-1 and TRBJ2-5, is KAGVTQTPRYLIKTRGQQVTLSCSPISGHRSVSWYQQTPGQGLQFLFEYFSETQRNKGNFPGRFSGRQFSNSRSEMNVSTLELGDSALYLCASSLKETQYFGPGTRLLVL.

The V and J genes are TRBV5-1 and TRBJ2-1; 7 bases agree with TRBD2. The V segment lost 0 bases and the J segment 8 bases; nucleotides outside the gene matches: 8. The CDR3 length is 15 residues. Germline V lookup: CDR1 SGHRS, CDR2 YFSETQ. CDR3 in DNA: TGCGCCAGCAGCTTGGACGGGACTAAATCCGATGAGCAGTTCTTC. Translated: CASSLDGTKSDEQFF.

This chain connects TRBV5-1 to TRBJ2-2; D is ambiguous. Germline V lookup: CDR1 SGHRS, CDR2 YFSETQ. Trimming cost V 4 bases and J 4 bases, with 8 bases left between them. This CDR3 spans 13 amino acids. The CDR3 spells CASSQKVTGELFF. DNA for the CDR3: TGCGCCAGCAGCCAGAAGGTCACCGGGGAGCTGTTTTTT. Full variable domain (rest looked up from reference TRBV5-1 and TRBJ2-2): KAGVTQTPRYLIKTRGQQVTLSCSPISGHRSVSWYQQTPGQGLQFLFEYFSETQRNKGNFPGRFSGRQFSNSRSEMNVSTLELGDSALYLCASSQKVTGELFFGEGSRLTVL.

This clone was recorded a few times. The chain employs TRBV27 and TRBJ2-7; 7 nucleotides align to TRBD2. Germline V CDR1 and CDR2: MNHEY, SMNVEV (reference sequence). The CDR3 length is 14 residues. The trim removed 4 bases at V and 4 bases at J, leaving 7 bases unmatched. The DNA for the CDR3 is TGTGCCAGCAGTTGGGGCGGGGGAAGGTACGAGCAGTACTTC. It encodes CASSWGGGRYEQYF.

The gene calls are TRBV12-5 and TRBJ2-7; 9 nucleotides align to TRBD2. Germline V gene lookup returns CDR1 LGHNT and CDR2 FRNRAP. V gave up 0 bases and J gave up 4 bases; unmatched junction bases: 7. The CDR3 is 16 amino acids. The CDR3 region is CASGLVLSGSRYEQYF. CDR3 coding DNA: TGTGCTAGTGGTTTGGTACTTAGCGGGAGCCGGTACGAGCAGTACTTC.

The CDR3 loop is CASGLDISYEQYF. As DNA, the CDR3 is TGTGCCAGCGGCCTGGACATCTCCTACGAGCAGTACTTC. V gene TRBV28 combines with J gene TRBJ2-7, with TRBD1 as a possible D gene (5 bases). Germline V gene lookup returns CDR1 MDHEN and CDR2 SYDVKM. V shed 8 bases and J shed 0 bases, with 11 bases lying between them. The CDR3 consists of 13 residues.

The V and J genes are TRBV30 and TRBJ1-1; no clear D gene. V was cut by 2 bases and J by 1 base, with 11 bases left in between. CDR1 GTSNPN and CDR2 SVGIG come from the germline V gene (reference sequence). The CDR3 is made up of 14 amino acids. CDR3 nucleotides: TGTGCCTGGAGTAATGGACTGCCGAACACTGAAGCTTTCTTT. This gives the protein CAWSNGLPNTEAFF. Based on the CDR3 plus reference TRBV30 and TRBJ1-1, the full variable domain is SQTIHQWPATLVQPVGSPLSLECTVEGTSNPNLYWYRQAAGRGLQLLFYSVGIGQISSEVPQNLSASRPQDRQFILSSKKLLLSDSGFYLCAWSNGLPNTEAFFGQGTRLTVV.

In this sample, this clone turned up once. The gene calls are TRBV7-9 and TRBJ2-1; TRBD1 might be the D (6 bases). CDR3 length: 15 residues. Trimming cost V 1 base and J 6 bases, with 13 bases left between them. Germline assignment: CDR1 SEHNR and CDR2 FQNEAQ (reference sequence). CDR3 coding DNA: TGTGCCAGCAGCTTAGGGGGGCATTCTGGCAATGAGCAGTTCTTC. It translates to CASSLGGHSGNEQFF.

The chain combines TRBV7-9 with TRBJ2-2; D is uncertain. Germline-derived CDR1 and CDR2 are SEHNR and FQNEAQ (reference sequence). This CDR3 contains 16 residues. Between the trimmed V and J ends, which lost 5 bases and 3 bases, there was a span of 16 bases. Written as DNA, the CDR3 is TGTGCCAGCAGCGTAAAGCTAGTTGGAGACACCGGGGAGCTGTTTTTT. It encodes CASSVKLVGDTGELFF. Full variable domain (remainder filled in from reference TRBV7-9 and TRBJ2-2): DTGVSQNPRHKITKRGQNVTFRCDPISEHNRLYWYRQTLGQGPEFLTYFQNEAQLEKSRLLSDRFSAERPKGSFSTLEIQRTEQGDSAMYLCASSVKLVGDTGELFFGEGSRLTVL.

This chain joins TRBV2 and TRBJ2-7; a weak D match, TRBD2 (5 bases). The ends were cut back, 4 bases at V and 0 bases at J, with 10 bases in the middle. Germline V gene sequence: CDR1 SNHLY, CDR2 FYNNEI. The CDR3 spans 14 residues. The CDR3, as DNA: TGTGCCAGCAGTGCGGAGGAGCGCTCCTACGAGCAGTACTTC. Translated: CASSAEERSYEQYF. Variable domain in full (rest from reference TRBV2 and TRBJ2-7): EPEVTQTPSHQVTQMGQEVILRCVPISNHLYFYWYRQILGQKVEFLVSFYNNEISEKSEIFDDQFSVERPDGSNFTLKIRSTKLEDSAMYFCASSAEERSYEQYFGPGTRLTVT.

The gene calls are TRBV7-8 and TRBJ1-6, with unresolved D. Germline CDR1 SGHVS, CDR2 FQNEAQ. Trimming left V 6 bases short and J 11 bases short, with 14 bases between. The CDR3 consists of 13 residues. The CDR3 nucleotides are TGTGCCAGCAGAAAGCTCGGGGAAACACCCCTCCACTTT. Translating gives CASRKLGETPLHF.

The chain carries TRBV6-5 and TRBJ2-2, with D possibly TRBD2 on 6 matching bases. With 8 bases removed from V and 9 bases from J, the gap between germline ends came to 22 bases. Per germline, CDR1 MNHEY and CDR2 SVGAGI. The CDR3 covers 15 residues. The CDR3 DNA sequence: TGTGCCAGCCTGGCCCTTGGGACTCATCACCGGGAGCTGTTTTTT. This translates into CASLALGTHHRELFF.

This sequence joins TRBV21-1 and TRBJ2-2. TRBV21-1 is noted as a pseudogene. CDR3 length: 14 amino acids. The CDR3 DNA is TGTGCCAGCCGTCGATCCCCGTATACCGGGGAGCTGTTTTTT. This gives the protein CASRRSPYTGELFF.

V usage is TRBV6-2 or TRBV6-3 and J usage is TRBJ2-2, with 12 positions matching TRBD2. The junction had 17 bases not matched to a gene; V was cut back by 2 bases and J by 7 bases. CDR1 and CDR2 from the germline V gene are MNHEY and SVGEGT. This CDR3 contains 20 residues. CDR3 loop: CASSYQSAGQLAGGSGELFF. The CDR3 region has the DNA TGTGCCAGCAGTTACCAATCTGCTGGTCAGCTAGCGGGAGGGAGCGGGGAGCTGTTTTTT.

The J gene is TRBJ1-2, the V gene TRBV24-1; 8 positions agree with TRBD1. The CDR3 contains 14 residues. V lost 7 bases to trimming and J lost 3 bases; unmatched junction nucleotides: 6. Germline-derived CDR1 and CDR2 are KGHDR and SFDVKD. CDR3 sequence reads: CATSGTGKDYGYTF. The DNA for the CDR3 is TGTGCCACCAGCGGGACAGGAAAAGACTATGGCTACACCTTC.

The J gene is TRBJ2-7, the V gene TRBV3-1 (or the pseudogene TRBV3-2); 14 bases line up with TRBD2. Germline V gene data show CDR1 as LGHDT and CDR2 as YNNKEL (reference sequence). The junction had 1 base not matched to a gene; V was cut back by 3 bases and J by 6 bases. The CDR3 covers 14 residues. The CDR3 nucleotides are TGTGCCAGCAGCCACGGACTAGCGGGAGGCGAGCAGTACTTC. This codes for CASSHGLAGGEQYF.

This clone was found a few times. The chain is built from TRBV19 and TRBJ2-7; the D gene is possibly TRBD2 (12 bases). Germline V gene lookup returns CDR1 LNHDA and CDR2 SQIVND (reference sequence). The CDR3 length is 19 residues. Trimming took 3 bases from V and 3 from J, leaving 27 bases between them. The CDR3 DNA follows: TGTGCCAGTAGTATCTGGACAGGGGGCGGACTAGCGGGACTCTACGAGCAGTACTTC. It specifies CASSIWTGGGLAGLYEQYF. The full variable domain, its missing parts supplied by reference TRBV19 and TRBJ2-7, is DGGITQSPKYLFRKEGQNVTLSCEQNLNHDAMYWYRQDPGQGLRLIYYSQIVNDFQKGDIAEGYSVSREKKESFPLTVTSAQKNPTAFYLCASSIWTGGGLAGLYEQYFGPGTRLTVT.

The chain recombines TRBV30 with TRBJ1-1; 10 bases align to TRBD1. The CDR3 runs 13 residues. The V gene end was trimmed by 3 bases and the J gene end by 8 bases; junction bases not matched to a gene: 6. Germline lookup yields CDR1 GTSNPN and CDR2 SVGIG (reference sequence). For the CDR3, the DNA is TGTGCCTGGAGACTGACAGGGGGCCGGGAAGCTTTCTTT. Its protein product is CAWRLTGGREAFF.

This chain uses TRBV27 with TRBJ2-7, with D unclear. Trimming removed 0 bases from V and 4 bases from J, with 10 bases in between. CDR1 MNHEY and CDR2 SMNVEV come from the germline V gene (reference sequence). This CDR3 spans 14 amino acids. CDR3 amino acids: CASSLSSPRYEQYF. CDR3 DNA: TGTGCCAGCAGTTTATCCTCTCCCAGATACGAGCAGTACTTC.

The CDR3 spells CASSLPVGGESADTQYF. In DNA form, the CDR3 reads TGCGCCAGCAGCCTACCGGTCGGGGGGGAGTCGGCAGATACGCAGTATTTT. V and J are TRBV4-3 and TRBJ2-3, with 8 bases identical to TRBD2. The CDR3 spans 17 residues. Germline CDR1 and CDR2: LGHNA and YSLEER. The ends lost 4 bases at V and 4 bases at J; junction bases unmatched: 13.

The rearrangement uses TRBV3-1 (or the pseudogene TRBV3-2) and TRBJ2-5, with D possibly matching TRBD1 (5 bases). Germline values: CDR1 LGHDT, CDR2 YNNKEL (reference sequence). The CDR3 totals 13 residues. The V and J ends lost 2 bases and 4 bases respectively, with 8 bases between them. CDR3 sequence reads: CASSQQGLETQYF. The CDR3 DNA is TGTGCCAGCAGCCAACAGGGTTTAGAGACCCAGTACTTC.